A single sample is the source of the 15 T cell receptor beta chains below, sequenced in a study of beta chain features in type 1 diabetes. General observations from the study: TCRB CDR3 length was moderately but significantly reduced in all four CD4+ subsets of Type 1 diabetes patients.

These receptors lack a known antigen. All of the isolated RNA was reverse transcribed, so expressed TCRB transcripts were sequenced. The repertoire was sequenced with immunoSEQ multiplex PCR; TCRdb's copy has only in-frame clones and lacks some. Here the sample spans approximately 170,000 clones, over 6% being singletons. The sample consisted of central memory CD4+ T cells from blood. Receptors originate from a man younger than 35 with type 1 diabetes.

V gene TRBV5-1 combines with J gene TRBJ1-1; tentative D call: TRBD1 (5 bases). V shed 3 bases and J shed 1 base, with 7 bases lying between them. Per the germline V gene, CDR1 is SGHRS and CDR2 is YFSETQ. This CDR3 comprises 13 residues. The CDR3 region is CASSSQGNTEAFF. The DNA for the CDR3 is TGCGCCAGCAGCTCTCAGGGGAACACTGAAGCTTTCTTT.

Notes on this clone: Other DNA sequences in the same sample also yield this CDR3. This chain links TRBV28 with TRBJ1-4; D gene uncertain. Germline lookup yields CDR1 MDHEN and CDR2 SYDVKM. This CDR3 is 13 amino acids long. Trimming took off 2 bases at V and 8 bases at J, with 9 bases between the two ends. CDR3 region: CASSLVQNEKLFF. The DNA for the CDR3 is TGTGCCAGCAGTTTAGTACAGAACGAAAAACTGTTTTTT.

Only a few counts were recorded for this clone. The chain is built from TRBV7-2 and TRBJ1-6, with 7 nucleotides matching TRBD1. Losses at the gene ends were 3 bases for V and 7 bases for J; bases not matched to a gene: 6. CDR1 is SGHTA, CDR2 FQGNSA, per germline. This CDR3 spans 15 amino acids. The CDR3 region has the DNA TGTGCCAGCAGCTTTAGCGGGACAGCGAATTCACCCCTCCACTTT. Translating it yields CASSFSGTANSPLHF.

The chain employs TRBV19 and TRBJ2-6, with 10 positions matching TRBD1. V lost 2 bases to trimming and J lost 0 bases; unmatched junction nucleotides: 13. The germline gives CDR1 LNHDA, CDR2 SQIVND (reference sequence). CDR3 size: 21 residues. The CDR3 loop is CASSIKTGGHALNSGANVLTF. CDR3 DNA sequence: TGTGCCAGTAGTATAAAGACAGGGGGCCACGCCTTAAACTCTGGGGCCAACGTCCTGACTTTC.

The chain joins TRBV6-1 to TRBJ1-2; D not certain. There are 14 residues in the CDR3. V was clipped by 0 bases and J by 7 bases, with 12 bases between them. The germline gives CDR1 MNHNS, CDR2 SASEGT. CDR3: CASSEALRVGGYTF. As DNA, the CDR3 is TGTGCCAGCAGTGAAGCGCTTCGGGTTGGTGGCTACACCTTC.

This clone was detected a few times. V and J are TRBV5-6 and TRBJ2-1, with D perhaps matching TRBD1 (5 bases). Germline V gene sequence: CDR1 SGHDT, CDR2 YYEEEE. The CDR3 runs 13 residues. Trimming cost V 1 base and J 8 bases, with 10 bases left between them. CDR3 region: CASSLRGADEQFF. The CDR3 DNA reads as TGTGCCAGCAGCTTGCGTGGGGCCGATGAGCAGTTCTTC.

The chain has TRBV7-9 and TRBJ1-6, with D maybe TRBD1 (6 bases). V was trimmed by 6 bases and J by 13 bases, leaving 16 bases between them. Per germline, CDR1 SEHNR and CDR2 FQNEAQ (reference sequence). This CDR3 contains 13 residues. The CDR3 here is CASSSGQQQPLHF. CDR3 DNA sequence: TGTGCCAGCAGTTCTGGACAGCAGCAGCCCCTCCACTTT.

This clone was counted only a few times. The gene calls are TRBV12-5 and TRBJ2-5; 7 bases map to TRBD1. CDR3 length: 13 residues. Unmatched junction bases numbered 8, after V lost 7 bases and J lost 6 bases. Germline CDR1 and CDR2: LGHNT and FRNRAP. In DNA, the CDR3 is TGTGCTAGTGCCGTGGGACAGTTCAAGACCCAGTACTTC. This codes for CASAVGQFKTQYF.

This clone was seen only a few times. The CDR3 sequence is CASSEPGQGASYEQYF. In DNA form, the CDR3 reads TGTGCCAGCAGTGAGCCTGGACAGGGGGCCTCCTACGAGCAGTACTTC. The V call is TRBV2, the J call TRBJ2-5, with TRBD1 identical over 11 bases. The J call could be wrong; TRBJ2-7 is a better fit for the DNA end. Per germline, CDR1 SNHLY and CDR2 FYNNEI. The CDR3 is made up of 16 amino acids.

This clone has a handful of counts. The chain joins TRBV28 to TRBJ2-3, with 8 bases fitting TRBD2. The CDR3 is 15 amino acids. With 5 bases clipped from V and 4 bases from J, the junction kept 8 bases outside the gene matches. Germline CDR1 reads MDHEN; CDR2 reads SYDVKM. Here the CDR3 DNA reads TGTGCCAGCAGTACGGGGGGGGCCACAGCAGATACGCAGTATTTT. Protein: CASSTGGATADTQYF. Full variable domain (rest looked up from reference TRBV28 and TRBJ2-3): DVKVTQSSRYLVKRTGEKVFLECVQDMDHENMFWYRQDPGLGLRLIYFSYDVKMKEKGDIPEGYSVSREKKERFSLILESASTNQTSMYLCASSTGGATADTQYFGPGTRLTVL.

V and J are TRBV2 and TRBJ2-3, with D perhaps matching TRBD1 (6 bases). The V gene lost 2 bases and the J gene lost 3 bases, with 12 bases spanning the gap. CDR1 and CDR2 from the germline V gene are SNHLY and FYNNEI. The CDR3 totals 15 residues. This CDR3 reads CASSEQGTRTDTQYF. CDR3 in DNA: TGTGCCAGCAGTGAACAGGGGACACGGACAGATACGCAGTATTTT.

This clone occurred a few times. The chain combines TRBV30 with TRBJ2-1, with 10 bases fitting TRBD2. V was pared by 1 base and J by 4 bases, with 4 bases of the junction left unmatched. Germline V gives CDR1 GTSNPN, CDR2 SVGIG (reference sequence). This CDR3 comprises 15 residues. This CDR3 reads CAWSAGTSAYNEQFF. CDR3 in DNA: TGTGCCTGGAGTGCCGGGACTAGCGCTTACAATGAGCAGTTCTTC.

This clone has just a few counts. CDR3 DNA: TGTGCCAGCAGTGAAATAGGGGTGTTGGGAAAAGAGACCCAGTACTTC. It specifies CASSEIGVLGKETQYF. The rearrangement joins TRBV25-1 to TRBJ2-5; D is possibly TRBD1 (5 bases). Germline lookup yields CDR1 MGHDK and CDR2 SYGVNS. V dropped 2 bases and J dropped 3 bases, with 16 bases sitting between them. The CDR3 sequence is 16 residues long.

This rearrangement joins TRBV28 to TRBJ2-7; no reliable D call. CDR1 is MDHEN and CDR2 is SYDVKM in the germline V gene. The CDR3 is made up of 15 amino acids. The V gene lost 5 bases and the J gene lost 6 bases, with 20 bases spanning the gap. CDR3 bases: TGTGCCAGCAGTCTCTCTCCTTCGTATATCGGCGAGCAGTACTTC. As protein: CASSLSPSYIGEQYF.

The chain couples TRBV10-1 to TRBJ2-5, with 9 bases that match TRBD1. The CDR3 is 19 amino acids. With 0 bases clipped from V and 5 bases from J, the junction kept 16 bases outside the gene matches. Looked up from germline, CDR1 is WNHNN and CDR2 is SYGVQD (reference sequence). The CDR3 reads CASSESRDRDQVRRETQYF. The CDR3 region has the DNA TGCGCCAGCAGTGAGTCGAGGGACAGGGACCAAGTGAGACGGGAGACCCAGTACTTC.